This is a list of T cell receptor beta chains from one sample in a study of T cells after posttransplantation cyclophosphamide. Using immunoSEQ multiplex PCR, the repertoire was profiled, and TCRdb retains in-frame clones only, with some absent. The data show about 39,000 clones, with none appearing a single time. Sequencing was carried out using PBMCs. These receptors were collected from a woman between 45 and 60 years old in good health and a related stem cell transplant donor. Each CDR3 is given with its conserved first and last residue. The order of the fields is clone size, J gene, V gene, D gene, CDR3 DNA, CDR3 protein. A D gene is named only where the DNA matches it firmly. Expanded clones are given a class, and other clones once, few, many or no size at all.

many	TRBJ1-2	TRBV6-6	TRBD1	TGTGCCAGCTCCCCAATAGACAGGGACTATGGCTACACCTTC	CASSPIDRDYGYTF
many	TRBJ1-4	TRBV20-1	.	TGCAGTGTGGTAGAGGGTTCTAAACTGTTTTTT	CSVVEGSKLFF
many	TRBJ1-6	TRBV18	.	TGTGCCAGCTCAGACAGCCATTCACCCCTCCACTTT	CASSDSHSPLHF
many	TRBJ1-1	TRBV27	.	TGTGCCAGCTTCCGCCCTGACGGGTATTTTTTAACGGCTTTCTTT	CASFRPDGYFLTAFF
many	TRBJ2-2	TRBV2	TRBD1	TGTGCCAGCAAACGACAGGGGAACACCGGGGAGCTGTTTTTT	CASKRQGNTGELFF
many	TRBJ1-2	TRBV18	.	TGTGCCAGCTCCGGCGACACAGGCTATGGCTACACCTTC	CASSGDTGYGYTF
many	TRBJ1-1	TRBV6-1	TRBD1	TGTGCCAGCAGTATGACAGGGTTAAACACTGAAGCTTTCTTT	CASSMTGLNTEAFF
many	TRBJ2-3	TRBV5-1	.	TGCGCCAGCAGCTTGGATGGTAGGGGGTTTACAGATACGCAGTATTTT	CASSLDGRGFTDTQYF
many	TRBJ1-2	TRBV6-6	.	TGTGCCAGCAGCCCCGGGGGGGCCCGGTTATCGGGCTACACCTTC	CASSPGGARLSGYTF
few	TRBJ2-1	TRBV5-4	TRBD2	TGTGCCAGCAGCTTGGCCCGTCTAGCGGGGGTTGAGCAGTTCTTC	CASSLARLAGVEQFF
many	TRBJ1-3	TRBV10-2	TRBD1	TGCGCCAGCAGTCCGCTTACTCTCCGGGACAGCTCTGGAAACACCATATATTTT	CASSPLTLRDSSGNTIYF
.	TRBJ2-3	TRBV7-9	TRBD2	TGTGCCAGCAGCTGGGGACTAGCGGGGGAACACACAGATACGCAGTATTTT	CASSWGLAGEHTDTQYF
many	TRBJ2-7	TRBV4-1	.	TGCGCCAGCAGCATTGACAGGTCTTTCAACGAGCAGTACTTC	CASSIDRSFNEQYF
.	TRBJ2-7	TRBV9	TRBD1	TGTGCCAGCAGCTTACGACAGGGTCCCTACTACGAGCAGTACTTC	CASSLRQGPYYEQYF
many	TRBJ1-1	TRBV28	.	TGTGCCAGCAAACCGACAGCCCTGAACACTGAAGCTTTCTTT	CASKPTALNTEAFF
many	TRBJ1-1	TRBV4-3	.	TGCGCCAGCAGCCAAGGGTGGGGGCGGACTGAAGCTTTCTTT	CASSQGWGRTEAFF